Presented here are 32 T cell receptor beta chains from one specimen sequenced in a study of Tregs in tolerant kidney transplant recipients. Assay used: immunoSEQ multiplex PCR; TCRdb lists only in-frame clones, some missing. The sample holds roughly 66,000 clones, roughly 92% seen once. The sequences come from CD8+ T cells from blood, collected before the transplant. The receptors come from a human donor who received a combined kidney and bone marrow transplant.

The chain has TRBV11-2 and TRBJ2-5; D remains unclear. The germline V and J ends were trimmed by 5 bases and 4 bases, with 14 bases remaining between them. Germline V gene data show CDR1 as SGHAT and CDR2 as FQNNGV. The CDR3 runs 14 residues. The CDR3 DNA follows: TGTGCCAGCAGCCCAGGTGGGCTCCTAGAGACCCAGTACTTC. As protein: CASSPGGLLETQYF. Full variable domain (rest looked up from reference TRBV11-2 and TRBJ2-5): EAGVAQSPRYKIIEKRQSVAFWCNPISGHATLYWYQQILGQGPKLLIQFQNNGVVDDSQLPKDRFSAERLKGVDSTLKIQPAKLEDSAVYLCASSPGGLLETQYFGPGTRLLVL.

J is TRBJ2-3 and V is TRBV7-3; no clear D. V was shortened by 5 bases and J by 2 bases, with 11 bases between the two germline ends. Germline V gives CDR1 SGHTA, CDR2 FQGTGA. This CDR3 has 14 residues. CDR3 sequence (DNA): TGTGCCAGCAGCCCCCCCGAGGACACAGATACGCAGTATTTT. Residues: CASSPPEDTDTQYF.

The chain links TRBV6-5 to TRBJ1-1; possibly TRBD1 for D (6 bases). CDR1 and CDR2 from the germline V gene are MNHEY and SVGAGI. V was clipped by 6 bases and J by 0 bases, with 11 bases between them. CDR3 length equals 14 residues. The CDR3: CASRSDRMNTEAFF. CDR3 DNA: TGTGCCAGCAGATCCGACAGGATGAACACTGAAGCTTTCTTT.

This chain connects TRBV9 to TRBJ2-2, with a weak D call TRBD2 (6 bases). CDR3 size: 15 residues. Deletions cut 3 bases from V and 4 bases from J, with 13 bases between. Looked up from germline, CDR1 is SGDLS and CDR2 is YYNGEE. CDR3 nucleotides: TGTGCCAGCAGCGGGGCGGAGGGACCCACCGGGGAGCTGTTTTTT. It yields the protein CASSGAEGPTGELFF.

The rearrangement joins TRBV29-1 to TRBJ2-7; tentatively, D is TRBD1 (8 bases). The CDR3 covers 16 residues. Germline CDR1 SQVTM, CDR2 ANQGSEA. The ends were cut back, 0 bases at V and 1 base at J, with 16 bases in the middle. The CDR3 is CSVEDFDRGGSYEQYF. The CDR3 DNA reads as TGCAGCGTTGAAGATTTCGACAGGGGAGGGTCCTACGAGCAGTACTTC.

This rearrangement joins TRBV4-2 to TRBJ2-3; 7 positions match TRBD1. The ends lost 0 bases at V and 2 bases at J; junction bases unmatched: 8. CDR3 length: 17 amino acids. Looked up from germline, CDR1 is LGHNA and CDR2 is YNFKEQ. As DNA, the CDR3 is TGTGCCAGCAGCCAAGATGGGACGAGGGGGCTCACAGATACGCAGTATTTT. Translation: CASSQDGTRGLTDTQYF.

This chain uses TRBV30 with TRBJ2-7; perhaps TRBD1 as D (6 bases). Germline values: CDR1 GTSNPN, CDR2 SVGIG (reference sequence). The CDR3 contains 17 residues. V was shortened by 0 bases and J by 3 bases, with 21 bases between the two germline ends. As DNA, the CDR3 is TGTGCCTGGAGTGTGGGGAATACAGGGATCCCTCACTACGAGCAGTACTTC. Translating it yields CAWSVGNTGIPHYEQYF.

In its sample, this clone was seen a few times. The J gene is TRBJ1-3, the V gene TRBV27, with D uncertain. The CDR3 loop spans 16 amino acids. Germline V CDR1 and CDR2: MNHEY, SMNVEV (reference sequence). With 2 bases removed from V and 0 bases from J, the gap between germline ends came to 11 bases. The CDR3 region is CASSLGYGSSGNTIYF. CDR3 DNA sequence: TGTGCCAGCAGTTTAGGTTACGGGAGCTCTGGAAACACCATATATTTT.

This clone was recorded a few times. This sequence joins TRBV7-9 and TRBJ2-7, with D possibly being TRBD2 (6 bases). CDR1 and CDR2 from the germline V gene are SEHNR and FQNEAQ (reference sequence). Deletions cut 2 bases from V and 4 bases from J, with 15 bases between. The CDR3 sequence is 15 residues long. The CDR3, as DNA: TGTGCCAGCAGCTTAACGAGACCCCGGGGGTACGAGCAGTACTTC. Protein sequence: CASSLTRPRGYEQYF.

The CDR3 DNA is TGCAGCCCCCCTCCGGGACAAATAGCTTTCTTT. This sequence encodes CSPPPGQIAFF. This chain joins TRBV29-1 and TRBJ1-1, with D perhaps TRBD1 (6 bases). Between the trimmed V and J ends, which lost 8 bases and 10 bases, there was a span of 17 bases. The CDR3 sequence is 11 residues long. Looked up from germline, CDR1 is SQVTM and CDR2 is ANQGSEA.

The chain employs TRBV19 and TRBJ2-7, with 8 bases lining up with TRBD1. There are 14 residues in the CDR3. V shed 9 bases and J 2 bases; nucleotides not matched to a gene: 9. Germline CDR1 is LNHDA and CDR2 is SQIVND (reference sequence). For the CDR3, the DNA is TGTGCCAGCAGCTTCGGGACAGGAACCTACGAGCAGTACTTC. Its protein product is CASSFGTGTYEQYF.

The chain couples TRBV5-1 to TRBJ2-7, with D possibly TRBD2 on 5 matching bases. The ends were cut back, 1 base at V and 7 bases at J, with 6 bases in the middle. Germline loops: CDR1 SGHRS, CDR2 YFSETQ. The length of the CDR3 is 11 residues. The CDR3 is CASSLSGEQYF. The CDR3 DNA reads as TGCGCCAGCAGCTTGTCGGGGGAGCAGTACTTC.

The chain recombines TRBV4-1 with TRBJ2-1; 11 nucleotides line up with TRBD2. The CDR3 spans 14 residues. Losses at the gene ends were 1 base for V and 15 bases for J; bases not matched to a gene: 8. Germline-derived CDR1 and CDR2 are MGHRA and YSYEKL. The CDR3 reads CASSQGQGLADPFF. Written as DNA, the CDR3 is TGCGCCAGCAGCCAAGGCCAGGGACTAGCGGACCCGTTCTTC.

This clone has only one observation. J is TRBJ2-7 and V is TRBV5-1; D unresolved. Germline V gene data show CDR1 as SGHRS and CDR2 as YFSETQ. The CDR3 runs to 16 residues. V was trimmed by 0 bases and J by 3 bases, leaving 16 bases between them. CDR3 bases: TGCGCCAGCAGCTTGGCCATTAACACAAATAACTACGAGCAGTACTTC. As protein: CASSLAINTNNYEQYF.

V and J are TRBV7-3 and TRBJ1-1; D remains ambiguous. The V gene lost 0 bases and the J gene lost 6 bases, with 11 bases spanning the gap. Per the germline V gene, CDR1 is SGHTA and CDR2 is FQGTGA. The CDR3 is made up of 14 amino acids. CDR3 amino acids: CASSLTNSRAEAFF. The CDR3 DNA reads TGTGCCAGCAGCTTAACTAATTCCCGGGCTGAAGCTTTCTTT. The whole variable domain, remainder taken from reference TRBV7-3 and TRBJ1-1, is GAGVSQTPSNKVTEKGKYVELRCDPISGHTALYWYRQSLGQGPEFLIYFQGTGAADDSGLPNDRFFAVRPEGSVSTLKIQRTERGDSAVYLCASSLTNSRAEAFFGQGTRLTVV.

The rearrangement links TRBV2 to TRBJ2-1; 9 bases agree with TRBD2. Germline loops: CDR1 SNHLY, CDR2 FYNNEI. V dropped 9 bases and J dropped 3; count of bases not matched to a gene: 6. CDR3 length: 14 residues. The CDR3 DNA reads TGTGCCAGTGCCGGGACTAGCTTCTACAATGAGCAGTTCTTC. Translated: CASAGTSFYNEQFF. Based on the CDR3 plus reference TRBV2 and TRBJ2-1, the full variable domain is EPEVTQTPSHQVTQMGQEVILRCVPISNHLYFYWYRQILGQKVEFLVSFYNNEISEKSEIFDDQFSVERPDGSNFTLKIRSTKLEDSAMYFCASAGTSFYNEQFFGPGTRLTVL.

The V gene is TRBV7-3, the J gene TRBJ2-7; weak D call: TRBD2 (6 bases). Germline V gene sequence: CDR1 SGHTA, CDR2 FQGTGA. V was trimmed by 0 bases and J by 6 bases, leaving 12 bases between them. The CDR3 totals 14 residues. Written as DNA, the CDR3 is TGTGCCAGCAGCTTAACTGGGGTCGGGGGCGAGCAGTACTTC. It encodes CASSLTGVGGEQYF.

This clone showed up just once. The chain is built from TRBV9 and TRBJ2-5; 7 positions match TRBD2. Trimming took 4 bases from V and 3 from J; bases not matched to a gene: 3. Looked up from germline, CDR1 is SGDLS and CDR2 is YYNGEE. This CDR3 comprises 13 residues. The DNA of the CDR3 is TGTGCCAGCAGCCCCGGACTAGAAGAGACCCAGTACTTC. Its protein is CASSPGLEETQYF.

The chain recombines TRBV6-5 with TRBJ2-3; a possible D gene is TRBD2 (7 bases). Trimming removed 10 bases from V and 3 bases from J, with 14 bases in between. The germline V gene encodes CDR1 MNHEY and CDR2 SVGAGI. The CDR3 spans 13 residues. The CDR3 coding sequence is TGTGCCACCCTAGGGGGGGGAACAGATACGCAGTATTTT. As protein: CATLGGGTDTQYF.

This rearrangement joins TRBV9 to TRBJ2-1; TRBD2 matches 8 bases. Trimming cost V 4 bases and J 1 base; bases outside gene matches: 13. This CDR3 region has 18 residues. Per germline, CDR1 SGDLS and CDR2 YYNGEE. This chain's CDR3 is CASSPASIAGPSYNEQFF. For the CDR3, the DNA is TGTGCCAGCAGCCCCGCGTCGATAGCGGGACCTTCCTACAATGAGCAGTTCTTC.

The chain combines TRBV4-3 with TRBJ1-4, with D tentatively TRBD1 (5 bases). Germline V gene sequence: CDR1 LGHNA, CDR2 YSLEER. The ends were cut back, 4 bases at V and 8 bases at J, with 20 bases in the middle. The CDR3 sequence is 16 residues long. CDR3 bases: TGCGCCAGCAGCCCCGTTCGACAGTCTTATAGGGAAAAACTGTTTTTT. Translating it yields CASSPVRQSYREKLFF.

The rearrangement links TRBV4-1 to TRBJ2-2; a weak D match, TRBD2 (6 bases). The germline gives CDR1 MGHRA, CDR2 YSYEKL. Trimming took off 7 bases at V and 4 bases at J, with 19 bases between the two ends. This CDR3 has 16 residues. The CDR3 reads CASTLTREDITGELFF. The CDR3 nucleotides read TGCGCCAGCACCTTGACGAGGGAGGACATCACCGGGGAGCTGTTTTTT.

The chain employs TRBV4-1 and TRBJ1-5; D is unclear. Trimming removed 1 base from V and 0 bases from J, with 7 bases in between. The length of the CDR3 is 15 residues. Germline lookup yields CDR1 MGHRA and CDR2 YSYEKL. CDR3 sequence reads: CASSQVAASNQPQHF. The CDR3 coding sequence is TGCGCCAGCAGCCAAGTCGCGGCTAGCAATCAGCCCCAGCATTTT.

This sequence joins TRBV6-5 and TRBJ1-2, with D tentatively TRBD1 (6 bases). Per germline, CDR1 MNHEY and CDR2 SVGAGI. The CDR3 extends over 12 amino acids. Trimming pared 5 bases from V and 8 bases from J, leaving 12 bases between. CDR3 sequence (DNA): TGTGCCAGCAGTCCCCAACAGGGAGGCTACACCTTC. Protein product: CASSPQQGGYTF.

The chain has TRBV7-9 and TRBJ1-2, with 7 positions matching TRBD1. The CDR3 runs 15 residues. Per the germline V gene, CDR1 is SEHNR and CDR2 is FQNEAQ (reference sequence). Germline trimming cut 4 bases from V and 4 bases from J; bases unmatched to any gene: 9. The CDR3 reads CASSSGQALSYGYTF. CDR3 bases: TGTGCCAGCAGCTCAGGACAGGCCTTAAGCTATGGCTACACCTTC.

J is TRBJ2-1 and V is TRBV29-1; perhaps TRBD1 as D (6 bases). The CDR3 is 15 amino acids. Looked up from germline, CDR1 is SQVTM and CDR2 is ANQGSEA. V was pared by 3 bases and J by 9 bases, with 21 bases between. The CDR3 DNA sequence: TGCAGCGTTGAGGGAAGGGACACTGTCCACCTTGAGCAGTTCTTC. Protein product: CSVEGRDTVHLEQFF.

The chain couples TRBV7-2 to TRBJ2-3, with 13 bases identical to TRBD2. The trim removed 6 bases at V and 3 bases at J, leaving 3 bases unmatched. The CDR3 consists of 15 residues. Germline V gene data show CDR1 as SGHTA and CDR2 as FQGNSA. This CDR3 is CASRPTSGGTDTQYF. DNA of the CDR3: TGTGCCAGCAGACCGACTAGCGGGGGGACAGATACGCAGTATTTT.

This chain links TRBV6-5 with TRBJ2-1; the D is unclear. V was pared by 5 bases and J by 6 bases, with 8 bases between. The CDR3 is 12 residues long. Germline CDR1 and CDR2: MNHEY and SVGAGI. CDR3 nucleotide sequence: TGTGCCAGCAGTAGTAGTCTCAATGAGCAGTTCTTC. Amino acid sequence: CASSSSLNEQFF.

The chain couples TRBV29-1 to TRBJ2-1; 10 bases line up with TRBD2. V lost 3 bases and J lost 8; bases outside the gene matches: 10. The CDR3 covers 15 residues. Germline V lookup: CDR1 SQVTM, CDR2 ANQGSEA. Written as DNA, the CDR3 is TGCAGCGTTGAGGCGGCTAGCGGGAGAAGGGATGAGCAGTTCTTC. Residues: CSVEAASGRRDEQFF.

The chain carries TRBV13 and TRBJ2-1; 11 positions agree with TRBD2. The CDR3 runs 14 residues. Per germline, CDR1 PRHDT and CDR2 FYEKMQ (reference sequence). Unmatched junction bases numbered 13, after V lost 7 bases and J lost 14 bases. Here the CDR3 DNA reads TGTGCCAGCAAATCGGCTAGCGGGGGGACGAGGGAGTTCTTC. It encodes CASKSASGGTREFF.

J is TRBJ2-3 and V is TRBV5-1, with D perhaps TRBD1 (6 bases). The V end was cut by 4 bases, the J end by 4 bases, with 10 bases between. Germline CDR1 SGHRS, CDR2 YFSETQ. The CDR3 covers 13 residues. The CDR3 coding sequence is TGCGCCAGCAGCAACGGACAGTCAGATACGCAGTATTTT. Protein sequence: CASSNGQSDTQYF.

The chain carries TRBV2 and TRBJ2-1; D gene ambiguous. V lost 3 bases to trimming and J lost 0 bases, with 12 bases between them. Germline assignment: CDR1 SNHLY and CDR2 FYNNEI. The CDR3 is made up of 16 amino acids. CDR3 coding DNA: TGTGCCAGCAGTGATACTACCCAGAGCTCCTACAATGAGCAGTTCTTC. This sequence encodes CASSDTTQSSYNEQFF.